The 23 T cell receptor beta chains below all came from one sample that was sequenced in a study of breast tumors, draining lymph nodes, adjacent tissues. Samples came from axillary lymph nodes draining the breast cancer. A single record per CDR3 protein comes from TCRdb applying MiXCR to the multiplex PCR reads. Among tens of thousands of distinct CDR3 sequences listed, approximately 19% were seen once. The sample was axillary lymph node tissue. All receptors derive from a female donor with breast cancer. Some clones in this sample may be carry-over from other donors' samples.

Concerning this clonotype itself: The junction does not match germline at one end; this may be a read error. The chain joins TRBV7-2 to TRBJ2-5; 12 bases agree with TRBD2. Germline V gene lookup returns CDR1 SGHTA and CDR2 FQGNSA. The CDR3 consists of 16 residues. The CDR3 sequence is CASGFRTSGTGGTQYF. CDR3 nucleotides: TGTGCCAGCGGCTTCCGGACTAGCGGGACGGGGGGGACCCAGTACTTC.

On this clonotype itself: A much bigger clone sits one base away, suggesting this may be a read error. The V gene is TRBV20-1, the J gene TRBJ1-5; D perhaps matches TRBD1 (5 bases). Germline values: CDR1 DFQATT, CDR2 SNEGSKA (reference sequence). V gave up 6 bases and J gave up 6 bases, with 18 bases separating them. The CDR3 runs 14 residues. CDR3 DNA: TGCAGTGCATCCCGGCGGGGGGTTTGTCAGCCCCAGCATTTT. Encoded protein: CSASRRGVCQPQHF.

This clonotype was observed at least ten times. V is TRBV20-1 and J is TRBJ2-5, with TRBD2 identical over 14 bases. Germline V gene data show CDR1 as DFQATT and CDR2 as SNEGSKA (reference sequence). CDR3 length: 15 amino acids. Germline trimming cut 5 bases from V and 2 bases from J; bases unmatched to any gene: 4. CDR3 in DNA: TGCAGTGCTCGACGACTAGCGGGAGGGCAAGAGACCCAGTACTTC. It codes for CSARRLAGGQETQYF.

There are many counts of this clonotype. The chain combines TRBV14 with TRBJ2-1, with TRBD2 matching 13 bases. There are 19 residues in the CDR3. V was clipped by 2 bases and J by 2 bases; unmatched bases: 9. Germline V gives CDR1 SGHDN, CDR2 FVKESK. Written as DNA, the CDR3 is TGTGCCAGCAGCCAAACTAGCGGGAGGGCCGTATACCCCTACAATGAGCAGTTCTTC. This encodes CASSQTSGRAVYPYNEQFF.

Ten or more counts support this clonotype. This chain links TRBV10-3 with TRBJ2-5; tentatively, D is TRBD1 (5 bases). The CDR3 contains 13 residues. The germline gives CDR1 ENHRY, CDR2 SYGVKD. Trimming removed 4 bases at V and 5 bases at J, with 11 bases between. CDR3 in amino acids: CAISGSAGETQYF. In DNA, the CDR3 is TGTGCCATCAGTGGGTCAGCAGGGGAGACCCAGTACTTC.

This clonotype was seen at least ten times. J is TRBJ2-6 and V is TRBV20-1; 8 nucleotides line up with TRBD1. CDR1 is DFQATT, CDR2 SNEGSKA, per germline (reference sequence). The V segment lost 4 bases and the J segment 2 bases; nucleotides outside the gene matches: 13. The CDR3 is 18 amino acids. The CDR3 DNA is TGCAGTGCTAAAACCCTAGGACAGGGCGGTCCTGGGGCCAACGTCCTGACTTTC. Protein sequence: CSAKTLGQGGPGANVLTF.

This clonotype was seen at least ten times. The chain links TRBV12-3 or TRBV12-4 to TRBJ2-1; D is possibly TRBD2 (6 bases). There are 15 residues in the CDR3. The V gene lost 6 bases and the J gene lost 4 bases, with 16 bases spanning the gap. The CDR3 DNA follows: TGTGCCAGCAGCCAAAGACTAGATCAATACAATGAGCAGTTCTTC. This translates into CASSQRLDQYNEQFF.

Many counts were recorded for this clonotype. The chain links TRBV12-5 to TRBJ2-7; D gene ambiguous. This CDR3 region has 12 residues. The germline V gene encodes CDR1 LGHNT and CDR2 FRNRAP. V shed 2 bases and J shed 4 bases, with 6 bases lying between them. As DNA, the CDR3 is TGTGCTAGTGGTTTGCCTCAGTACGAGCAGTACTTC. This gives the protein CASGLPQYEQYF.

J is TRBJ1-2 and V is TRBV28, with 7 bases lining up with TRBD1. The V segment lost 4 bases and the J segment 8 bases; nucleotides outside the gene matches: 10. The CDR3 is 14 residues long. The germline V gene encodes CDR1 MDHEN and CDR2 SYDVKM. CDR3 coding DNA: TGTGCCAGCAGTTACACTATCACAGGGGTAGGCTACACCTTC. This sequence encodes CASSYTITGVGYTF.

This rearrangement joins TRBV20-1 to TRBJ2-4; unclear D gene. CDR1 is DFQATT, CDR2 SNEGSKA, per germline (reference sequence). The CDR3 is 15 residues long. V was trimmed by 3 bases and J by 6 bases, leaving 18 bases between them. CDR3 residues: CSARDELKLGNIQYF. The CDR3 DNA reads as TGCAGTGCTAGGGACGAATTAAAGCTAGGAAACATTCAGTACTTC.

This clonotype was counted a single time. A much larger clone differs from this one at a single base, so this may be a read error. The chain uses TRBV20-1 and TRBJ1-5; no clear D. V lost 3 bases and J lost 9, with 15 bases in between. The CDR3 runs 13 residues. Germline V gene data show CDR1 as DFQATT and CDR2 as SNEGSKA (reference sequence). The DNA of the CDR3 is TGCAGTGCTAGGGCATCTGGGGATCTGCCCCAGCATTTT. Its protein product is CSARASGDLPQHF.

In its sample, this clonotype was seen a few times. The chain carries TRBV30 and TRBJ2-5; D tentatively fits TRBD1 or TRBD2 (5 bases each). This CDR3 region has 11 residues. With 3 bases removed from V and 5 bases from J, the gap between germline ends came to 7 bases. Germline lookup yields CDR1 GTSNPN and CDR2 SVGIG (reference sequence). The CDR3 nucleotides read TGTGCCTGGAGCAGGGAGGAGACCCAGTACTTC. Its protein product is CAWSREETQYF. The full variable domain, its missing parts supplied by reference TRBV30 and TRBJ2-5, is SQTIHQWPATLVQPVGSPLSLECTVEGTSNPNLYWYRQAAGRGLQLLFYSVGIGQISSEVPQNLSASRPQDRQFILSSKKLLLSDSGFYLCAWSREETQYFGPGTRLLVL.

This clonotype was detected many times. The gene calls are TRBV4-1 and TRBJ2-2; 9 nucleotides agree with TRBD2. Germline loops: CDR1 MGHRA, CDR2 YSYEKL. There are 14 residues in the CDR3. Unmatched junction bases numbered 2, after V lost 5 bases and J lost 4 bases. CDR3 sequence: CASSGTSFTGELFF. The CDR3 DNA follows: TGCGCCAGCAGCGGGACTAGCTTCACCGGGGAGCTGTTTTTT.

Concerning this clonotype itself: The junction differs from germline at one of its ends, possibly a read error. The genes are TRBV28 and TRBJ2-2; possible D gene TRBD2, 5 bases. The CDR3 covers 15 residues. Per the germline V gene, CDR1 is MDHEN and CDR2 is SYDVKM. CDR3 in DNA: TGTGCCAGCAGTCCGCAGGTCACTCTTCCTGGGGAGCCGTTTTTT. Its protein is CASSPQVTLPGEPFF.

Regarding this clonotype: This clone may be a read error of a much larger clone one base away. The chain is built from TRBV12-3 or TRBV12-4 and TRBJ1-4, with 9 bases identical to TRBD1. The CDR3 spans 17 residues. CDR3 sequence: CASSTSGTGFANERLFF. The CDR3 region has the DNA TGTGCCAGCAGTACATCCGGGACAGGGTTCGCTAATGAAAGACTGTTTTTT.

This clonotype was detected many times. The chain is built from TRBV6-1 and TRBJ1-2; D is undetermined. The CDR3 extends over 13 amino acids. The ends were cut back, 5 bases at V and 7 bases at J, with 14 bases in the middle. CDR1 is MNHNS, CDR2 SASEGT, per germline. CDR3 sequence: CASSRSRYLGYTF. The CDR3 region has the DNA TGTGCCAGCAGTAGGAGTCGGTATCTTGGCTACACCTTC.

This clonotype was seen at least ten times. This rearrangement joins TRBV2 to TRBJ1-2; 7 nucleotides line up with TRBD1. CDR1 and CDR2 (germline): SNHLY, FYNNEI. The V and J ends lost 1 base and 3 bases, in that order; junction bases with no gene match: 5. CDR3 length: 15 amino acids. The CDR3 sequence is CASSEGRGKDYGYTF. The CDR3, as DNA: TGTGCCAGCAGTGAAGGCAGGGGGAAGGACTATGGCTACACCTTC.

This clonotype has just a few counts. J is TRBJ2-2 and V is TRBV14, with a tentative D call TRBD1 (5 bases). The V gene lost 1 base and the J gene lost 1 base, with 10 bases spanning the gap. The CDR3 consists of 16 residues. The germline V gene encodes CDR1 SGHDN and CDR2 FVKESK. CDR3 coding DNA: TGTGCCAGCAGCCAAGGGCCTACAGGGAACACCGGGGAGCTGTTTTTT. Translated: CASSQGPTGNTGELFF.

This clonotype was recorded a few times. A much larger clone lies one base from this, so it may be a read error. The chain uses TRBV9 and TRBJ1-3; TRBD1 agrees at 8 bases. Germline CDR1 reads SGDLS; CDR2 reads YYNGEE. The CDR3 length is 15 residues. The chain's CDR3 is CASSPRQGHGDTIYF. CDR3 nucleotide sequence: TGTGCCAGCAGCCCTCGACAGGGGCATGGAGACACCATATATTTT.

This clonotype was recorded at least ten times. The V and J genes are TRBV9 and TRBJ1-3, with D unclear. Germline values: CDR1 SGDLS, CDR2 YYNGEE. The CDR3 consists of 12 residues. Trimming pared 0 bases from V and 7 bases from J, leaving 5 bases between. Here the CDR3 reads CASSVGRNTIYF. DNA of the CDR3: TGTGCCAGCAGCGTAGGTCGGAACACCATATATTTT.

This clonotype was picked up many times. The CDR3 DNA reads TGTGCCAGCAGCCATAGCGGGGGATACAATGAGCAGTTCTTC. Its translation is CASSHSGGYNEQFF. The chain is built from TRBV7-2 and TRBJ2-1; 9 bases agree with TRBD2. Germline-derived CDR1 and CDR2 are SGHTA and FQGNSA. This CDR3 spans 14 amino acids. After removal of 5 bases from V and 4 bases from J, the junction contained 3 bases not matched to a gene.

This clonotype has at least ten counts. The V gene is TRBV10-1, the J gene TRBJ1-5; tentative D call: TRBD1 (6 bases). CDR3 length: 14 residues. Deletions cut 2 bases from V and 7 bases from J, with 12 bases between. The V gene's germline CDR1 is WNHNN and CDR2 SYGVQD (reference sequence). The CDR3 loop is CASSENRDGQPQHF. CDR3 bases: TGCGCCAGCAGTGAGAACAGGGATGGACAGCCCCAGCATTTT.

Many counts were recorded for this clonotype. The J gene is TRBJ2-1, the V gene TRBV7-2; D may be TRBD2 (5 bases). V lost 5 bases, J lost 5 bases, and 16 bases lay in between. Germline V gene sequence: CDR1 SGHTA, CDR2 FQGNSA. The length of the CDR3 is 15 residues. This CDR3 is CASSPDGVYDNEQFF. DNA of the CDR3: TGTGCCAGCAGCCCGGACGGGGTCTACGACAATGAGCAGTTCTTC.